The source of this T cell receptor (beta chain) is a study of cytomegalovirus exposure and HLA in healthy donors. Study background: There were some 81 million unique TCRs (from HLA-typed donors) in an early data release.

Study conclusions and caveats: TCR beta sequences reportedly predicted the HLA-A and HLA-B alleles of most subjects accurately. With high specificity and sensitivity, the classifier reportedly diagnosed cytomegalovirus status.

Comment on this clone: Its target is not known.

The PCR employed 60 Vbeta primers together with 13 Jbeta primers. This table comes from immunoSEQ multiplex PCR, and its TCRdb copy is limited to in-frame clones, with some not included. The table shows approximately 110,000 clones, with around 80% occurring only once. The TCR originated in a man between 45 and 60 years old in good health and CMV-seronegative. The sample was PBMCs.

CDR3 protein: CSVEGHNSGGYEQYF. CDR3 coding DNA: TGCAGCGTTGAAGGCCACAACTCCGGGGGCTACGAGCAGTACTTC. The chain recombines TRBV29-1 with TRBJ2-7, with TRBD2 as a possible D gene (6 bases). The germline V gene encodes CDR1 SQVTM and CDR2 ANQGSEA. Trimming removed 1 base at V and 3 bases at J, with 16 bases between. The CDR3 is 15 residues long.